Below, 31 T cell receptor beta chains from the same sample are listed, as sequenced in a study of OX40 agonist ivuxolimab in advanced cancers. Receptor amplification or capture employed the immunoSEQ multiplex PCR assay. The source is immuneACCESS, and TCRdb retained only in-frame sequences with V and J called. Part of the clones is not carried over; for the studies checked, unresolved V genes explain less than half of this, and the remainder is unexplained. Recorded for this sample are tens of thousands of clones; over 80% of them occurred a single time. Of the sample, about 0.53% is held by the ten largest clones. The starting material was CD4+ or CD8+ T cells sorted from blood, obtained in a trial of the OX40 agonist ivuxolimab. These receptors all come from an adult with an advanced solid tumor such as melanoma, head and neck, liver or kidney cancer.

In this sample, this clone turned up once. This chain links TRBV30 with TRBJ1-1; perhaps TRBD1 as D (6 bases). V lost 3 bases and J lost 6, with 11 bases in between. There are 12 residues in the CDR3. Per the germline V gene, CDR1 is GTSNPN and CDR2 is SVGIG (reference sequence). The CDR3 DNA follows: TGTGCCTGGAGCCCCACAGGGTCTGAAGCTTTCTTT. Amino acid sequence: CAWSPTGSEAFF.

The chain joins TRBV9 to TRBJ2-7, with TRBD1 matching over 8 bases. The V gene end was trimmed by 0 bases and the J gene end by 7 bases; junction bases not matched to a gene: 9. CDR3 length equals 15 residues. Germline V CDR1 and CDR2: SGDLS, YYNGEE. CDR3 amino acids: CASSVELQGAGEQYF. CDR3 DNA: TGTGCCAGCAGCGTAGAGCTTCAGGGGGCAGGGGAGCAGTACTTC. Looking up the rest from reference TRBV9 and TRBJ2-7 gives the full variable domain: DSGVTQTPKHLITATGQRVTLRCSPRSGDLSVYWYQQSLDQGLQFLIQYYNGEERAKGNILERFSAQQFPDLHSELNLSSLELGDSALYFCASSVELQGAGEQYFGPGTRLTVT.

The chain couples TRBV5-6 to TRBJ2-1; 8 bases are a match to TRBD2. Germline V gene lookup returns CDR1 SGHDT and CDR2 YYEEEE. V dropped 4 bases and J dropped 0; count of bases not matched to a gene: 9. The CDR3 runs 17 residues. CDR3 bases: TGTGCCAGCAGCCCCCCCCAGCGGGGGAGCTCCTACAATGAGCAGTTCTTC. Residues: CASSPPQRGSSYNEQFF.

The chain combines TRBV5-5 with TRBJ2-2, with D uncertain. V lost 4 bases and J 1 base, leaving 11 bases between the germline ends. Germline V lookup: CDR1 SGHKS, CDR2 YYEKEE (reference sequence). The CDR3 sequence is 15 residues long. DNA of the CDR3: TGTGCCAGCAGCAGGCCCGGGCGGAACACCGGGGAGCTGTTTTTT. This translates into CASSRPGRNTGELFF.

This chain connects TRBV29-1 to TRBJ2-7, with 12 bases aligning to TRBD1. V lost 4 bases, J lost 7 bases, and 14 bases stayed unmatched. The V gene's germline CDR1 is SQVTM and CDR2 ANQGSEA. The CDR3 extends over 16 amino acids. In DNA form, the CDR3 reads TGCAGCGTTGGGCGGACACCGGGACAGGGGGCCGGGGAGCAGTACTTC. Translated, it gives CSVGRTPGQGAGEQYF.

The DNA of the CDR3 is TGTGCCAGCAGCTTAAGAGGGGCGGGGGTAACTAATGAAAAACTGTTTTTT. It encodes CASSLRGAGVTNEKLFF. V gene TRBV13 combines with J gene TRBJ1-4, with a possible D match to TRBD1 (5 bases). This CDR3 contains 17 residues. The V end lost 2 bases, the J end lost 1 base, and 14 bases lay between the germline ends. The germline V gene has CDR1 PRHDT and CDR2 FYEKMQ (reference sequence).

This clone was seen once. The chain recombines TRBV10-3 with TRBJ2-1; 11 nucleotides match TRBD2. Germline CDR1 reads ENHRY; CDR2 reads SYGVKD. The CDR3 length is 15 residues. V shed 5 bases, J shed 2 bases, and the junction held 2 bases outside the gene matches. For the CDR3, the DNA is TGTGCCATCAGTACGGGACTAGCGGCCTACAATGAGCAGTTCTTC. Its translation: CAISTGLAAYNEQFF.

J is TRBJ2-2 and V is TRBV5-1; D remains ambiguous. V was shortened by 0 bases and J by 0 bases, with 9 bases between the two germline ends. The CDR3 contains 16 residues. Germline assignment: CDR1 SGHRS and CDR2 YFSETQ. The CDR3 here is CASSLVAGPNTGELFF. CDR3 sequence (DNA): TGCGCCAGCAGCTTGGTCGCAGGACCGAACACCGGGGAGCTGTTTTTT.

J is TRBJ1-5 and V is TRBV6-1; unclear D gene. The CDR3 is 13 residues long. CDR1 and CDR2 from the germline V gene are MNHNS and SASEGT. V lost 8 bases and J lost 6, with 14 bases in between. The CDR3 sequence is CASAAAVSQPQHF. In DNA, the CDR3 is TGTGCCAGCGCCGCGGCAGTCAGTCAGCCCCAGCATTTT.

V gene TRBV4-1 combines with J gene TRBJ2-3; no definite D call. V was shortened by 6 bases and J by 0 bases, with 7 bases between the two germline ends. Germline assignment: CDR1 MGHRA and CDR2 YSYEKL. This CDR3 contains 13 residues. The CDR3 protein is CASSEESTDTQYF. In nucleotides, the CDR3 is TGCGCCAGCAGTGAGGAAAGCACAGATACGCAGTATTTT.

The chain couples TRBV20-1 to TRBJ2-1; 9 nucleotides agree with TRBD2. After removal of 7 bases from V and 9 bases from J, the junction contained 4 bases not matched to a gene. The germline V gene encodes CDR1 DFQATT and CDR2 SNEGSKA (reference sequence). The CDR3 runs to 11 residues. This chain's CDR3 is CSVGTSSEQFF. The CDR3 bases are TGCAGTGTTGGGACTAGCAGTGAGCAGTTCTTC.

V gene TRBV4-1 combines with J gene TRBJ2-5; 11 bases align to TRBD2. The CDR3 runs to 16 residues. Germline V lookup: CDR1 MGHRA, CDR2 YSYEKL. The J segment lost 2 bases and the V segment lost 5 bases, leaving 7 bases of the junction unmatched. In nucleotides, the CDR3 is TGCGCCAGCAGCGCACGGGGACTAGCGGAACAAGAGACCCAGTACTTC. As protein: CASSARGLAEQETQYF.

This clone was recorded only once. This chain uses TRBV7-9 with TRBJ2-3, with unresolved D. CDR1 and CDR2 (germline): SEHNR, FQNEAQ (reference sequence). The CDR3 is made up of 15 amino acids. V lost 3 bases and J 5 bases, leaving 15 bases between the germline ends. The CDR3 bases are TGTGCCAGCAGCTTTAGTAGCTTGGTGGGAGATACGCAGTATTTT. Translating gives CASSFSSLVGDTQYF.

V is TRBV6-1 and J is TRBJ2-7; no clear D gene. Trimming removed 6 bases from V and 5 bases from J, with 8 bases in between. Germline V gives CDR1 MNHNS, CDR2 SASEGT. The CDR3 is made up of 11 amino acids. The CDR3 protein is CASSRANEQYF. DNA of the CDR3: TGTGCCAGCAGCCGGGCCAACGAGCAGTACTTC.

CDR3 residues: CASTSLALPYEQYF. CDR3 nucleotide sequence: TGTGCCAGTACCTCCCTAGCGCTTCCCTACGAGCAGTACTTC. The chain carries TRBV19 and TRBJ2-7, with D perhaps matching TRBD2 (6 bases). Trimming took off 7 bases at V and 2 bases at J, with 15 bases between the two ends. The CDR3 has 14 amino acids. Germline loops: CDR1 LNHDA, CDR2 SQIVND (reference sequence).

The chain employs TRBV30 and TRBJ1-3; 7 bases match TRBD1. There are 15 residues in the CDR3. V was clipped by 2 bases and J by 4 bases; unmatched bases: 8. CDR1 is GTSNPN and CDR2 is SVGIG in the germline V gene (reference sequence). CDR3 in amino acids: CAWSRGGVQGNTIYF. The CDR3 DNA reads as TGTGCCTGGAGTAGAGGGGGCGTACAGGGAAACACCATATATTTT.

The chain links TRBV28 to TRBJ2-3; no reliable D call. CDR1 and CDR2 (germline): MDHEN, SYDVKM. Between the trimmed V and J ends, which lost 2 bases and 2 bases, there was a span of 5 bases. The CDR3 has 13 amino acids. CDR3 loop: CASSLQDTDTQYF. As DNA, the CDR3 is TGTGCCAGCAGTTTACAGGACACAGATACGCAGTATTTT.

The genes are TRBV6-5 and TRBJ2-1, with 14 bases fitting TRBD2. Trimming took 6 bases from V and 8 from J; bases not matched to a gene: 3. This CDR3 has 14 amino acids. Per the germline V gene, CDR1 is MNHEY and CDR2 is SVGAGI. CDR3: CASRGLAGGHEQFF. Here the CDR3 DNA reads TGTGCCAGCAGAGGACTAGCGGGAGGCCATGAGCAGTTCTTC.

In DNA, the CDR3 is TGTGCCAGCAGCCAAGGGGCTAGCGCGAACACCGGGGAGCTGTTTTTT. Translation gives CASSQGASANTGELFF. The rearrangement joins TRBV4-2 to TRBJ2-2; possible D gene TRBD2, 6 bases. There are 16 residues in the CDR3. The V end lost 1 base, the J end lost 0 bases, and 9 bases lay between the germline ends. CDR1 is LGHNA, CDR2 YNFKEQ, per germline.

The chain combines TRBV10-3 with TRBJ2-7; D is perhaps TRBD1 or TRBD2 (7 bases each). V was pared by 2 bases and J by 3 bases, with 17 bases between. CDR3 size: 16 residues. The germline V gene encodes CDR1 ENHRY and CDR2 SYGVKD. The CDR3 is CAISEPGGPGGYEQYF. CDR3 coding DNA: TGTGCCATCAGTGAGCCCGGGGGGCCAGGGGGCTACGAGCAGTACTTC.

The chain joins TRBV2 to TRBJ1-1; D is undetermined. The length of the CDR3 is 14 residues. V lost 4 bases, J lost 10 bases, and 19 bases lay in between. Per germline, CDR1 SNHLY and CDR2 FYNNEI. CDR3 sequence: CASSGGGGLTGAFF. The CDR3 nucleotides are TGTGCCAGCAGTGGTGGCGGAGGGCTCACCGGAGCTTTCTTT. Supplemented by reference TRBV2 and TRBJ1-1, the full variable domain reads EPEVTQTPSHQVTQMGQEVILRCVPISNHLYFYWYRQILGQKVEFLVSFYNNEISEKSEIFDDQFSVERPDGSNFTLKIRSTKLEDSAMYFCASSGGGGLTGAFFGQGTRLTVV.

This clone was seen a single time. In DNA form, the CDR3 reads TGTGCCAGCAGTCCGAGAGGGGGCCGAACAGATACGCAGTATTTT. Translating it yields CASSPRGGRTDTQYF. The gene calls are TRBV6-6 and TRBJ2-3, with 7 bases aligning to TRBD1. Unmatched junction bases numbered 8, after V lost 5 bases and J lost 3 bases. This CDR3 spans 15 amino acids. CDR1 is MNHNY, CDR2 SVGAGI, per germline (reference sequence).

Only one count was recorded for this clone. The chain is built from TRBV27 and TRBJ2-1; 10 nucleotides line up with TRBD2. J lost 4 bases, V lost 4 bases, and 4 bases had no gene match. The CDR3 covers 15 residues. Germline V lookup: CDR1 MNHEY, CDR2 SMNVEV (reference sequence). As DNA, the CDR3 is TGTGCCAGCAGTTCTCTAGCGGGAGTGTACAATGAGCAGTTCTTC. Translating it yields CASSSLAGVYNEQFF.

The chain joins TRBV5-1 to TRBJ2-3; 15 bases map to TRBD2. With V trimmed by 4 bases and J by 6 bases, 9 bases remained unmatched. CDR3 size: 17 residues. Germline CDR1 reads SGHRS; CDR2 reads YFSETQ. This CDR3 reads CASSPAGLAGGQDTQYF. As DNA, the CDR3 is TGCGCCAGCAGCCCCGCGGGACTAGCGGGAGGCCAGGATACGCAGTATTTT.

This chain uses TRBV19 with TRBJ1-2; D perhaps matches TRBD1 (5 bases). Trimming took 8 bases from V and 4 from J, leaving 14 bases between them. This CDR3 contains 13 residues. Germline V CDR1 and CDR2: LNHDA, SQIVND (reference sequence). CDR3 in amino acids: CASSRQSAYGYTF. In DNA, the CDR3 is TGTGCCAGTTCCCGACAGTCAGCCTATGGCTACACCTTC.

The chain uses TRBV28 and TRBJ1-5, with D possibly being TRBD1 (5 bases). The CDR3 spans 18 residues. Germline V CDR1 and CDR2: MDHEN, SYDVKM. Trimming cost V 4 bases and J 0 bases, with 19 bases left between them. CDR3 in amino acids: CASSSLIRAARSNQPQHF. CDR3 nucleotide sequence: TGTGCCAGCAGTTCCCTCATCAGGGCAGCCCGTAGCAATCAGCCCCAGCATTTT.

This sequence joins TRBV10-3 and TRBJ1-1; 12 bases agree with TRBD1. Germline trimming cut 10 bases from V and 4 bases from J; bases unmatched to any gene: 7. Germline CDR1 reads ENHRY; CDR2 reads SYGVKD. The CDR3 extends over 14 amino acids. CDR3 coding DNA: TGTGCCAGCTCGGGACAGGGGGCGACCACTGAAGCTTTCTTT. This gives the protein CASSGQGATTEAFF.

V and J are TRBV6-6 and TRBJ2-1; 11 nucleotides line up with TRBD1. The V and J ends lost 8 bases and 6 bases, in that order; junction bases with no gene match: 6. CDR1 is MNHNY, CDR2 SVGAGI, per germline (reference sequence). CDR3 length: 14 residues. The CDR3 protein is CASAPGTGGNEQFF. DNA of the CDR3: TGTGCCAGCGCCCCCGGGACAGGGGGCAATGAGCAGTTCTTC.

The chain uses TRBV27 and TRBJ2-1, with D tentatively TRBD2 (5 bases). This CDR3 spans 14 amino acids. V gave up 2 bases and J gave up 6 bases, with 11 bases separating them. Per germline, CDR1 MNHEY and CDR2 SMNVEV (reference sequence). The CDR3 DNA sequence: TGTGCCAGCAGTTTAGTGGGAGTGGGCAATGAGCAGTTCTTC. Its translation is CASSLVGVGNEQFF.

This CDR3 is CASSITRTSGVNEQFF. The CDR3 coding sequence is TGTGCCAGCAGCATCACCCGGACTAGCGGGGTCAATGAGCAGTTCTTC. The rearrangement joins TRBV7-8 to TRBJ2-1; TRBD2 aligns across 12 bases. Unmatched junction bases numbered 8, after V lost 5 bases and J lost 6 bases. Germline V gene data show CDR1 as SGHVS and CDR2 as FQNEAQ. This CDR3 has 16 residues.

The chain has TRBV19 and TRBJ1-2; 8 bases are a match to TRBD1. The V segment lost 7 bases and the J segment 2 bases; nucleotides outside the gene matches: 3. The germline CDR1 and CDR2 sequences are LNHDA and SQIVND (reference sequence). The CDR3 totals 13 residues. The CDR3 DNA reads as TGTGCCAGTATCGACAGGGGAAACTATGGCTACACCTTC. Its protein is CASIDRGNYGYTF.